This entry concerns a single T cell receptor (beta chain). Germline assignment: CDR1 SGHNT and CDR2 YYREEE (reference sequence). The CDR3 is 16 residues long. Between the trimmed V and J ends, which lost 2 bases and 0 bases, there was a span of 13 bases. This sample is part of a study of CD8 T cells in Susac syndrome. With random hexamers, reverse transcription was performed on roughly 0.5 to 1 ug of RNA. TCRdb re-analysed the immunoSEQ multiplex PCR reads in MiXCR, keeping a single row per CDR3 protein. The sample shows nearly 200,000 distinct CDR3 sequences, about 95% of them seen only once. The V call is TRBV5-4, the J call TRBJ2-3, with TRBD2 as a possible D gene (5 bases). The sequenced sample consisted of CD4+ T cells from PBMCs. The source is a human donor with multiple sclerosis. CDR3 region: CASSFGASPSTDTQYF. As DNA, the CDR3 is TGTGCCAGCAGCTTTGGTGCTAGCCCGAGCACAGATACGCAGTATTTT.